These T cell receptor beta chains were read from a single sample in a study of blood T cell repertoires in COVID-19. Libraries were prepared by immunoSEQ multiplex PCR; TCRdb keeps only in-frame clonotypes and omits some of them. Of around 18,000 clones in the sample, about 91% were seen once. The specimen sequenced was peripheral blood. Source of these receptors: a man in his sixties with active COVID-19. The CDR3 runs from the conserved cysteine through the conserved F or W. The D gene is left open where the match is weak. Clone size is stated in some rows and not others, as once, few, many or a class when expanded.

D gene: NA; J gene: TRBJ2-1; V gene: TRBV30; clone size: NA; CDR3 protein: CAFQGRERIEQFF; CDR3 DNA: TGTGCCTTCCAGGGGCGGGAGAGAATCGAGCAGTTCTTC
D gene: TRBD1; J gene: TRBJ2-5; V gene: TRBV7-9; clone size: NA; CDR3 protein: CASETGSYQETQYF; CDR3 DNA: TGTGCCAGCGAGACAGGGTCGTACCAAGAGACCCAGTACTTC
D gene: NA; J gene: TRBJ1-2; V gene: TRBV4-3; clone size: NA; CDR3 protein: CASSRGAGDYGYTF; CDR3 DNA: TGCGCCAGCAGCCGGGGAGCAGGGGATTATGGCTACACCTTC
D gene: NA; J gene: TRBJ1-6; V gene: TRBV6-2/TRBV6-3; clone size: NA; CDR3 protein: CASSYNRKGDSPLHF; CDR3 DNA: TGTGCCAGCAGTTACAACAGGAAGGGGGATTCACCCCTCCACTTT
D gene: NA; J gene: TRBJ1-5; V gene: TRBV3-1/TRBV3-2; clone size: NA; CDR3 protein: CASSQDRDSNQPQHF; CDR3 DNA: TGTGCCAGCAGCCAAGACAGGGATAGCAATCAGCCCCAGCATTTT
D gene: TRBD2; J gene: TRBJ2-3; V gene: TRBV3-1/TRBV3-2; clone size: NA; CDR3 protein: CASSQEGGLAGLTDTQYF; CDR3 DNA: TGTGCCAGCAGCCAAGAAGGAGGACTAGCGGGGCTCACAGATACGCAGTATTTT
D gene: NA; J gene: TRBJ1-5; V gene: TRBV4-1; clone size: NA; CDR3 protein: CASSQTAGTQNQPQHF; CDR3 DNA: TGCGCCAGCAGCCAGACAGCCGGGACACAAAATCAGCCCCAGCATTTT
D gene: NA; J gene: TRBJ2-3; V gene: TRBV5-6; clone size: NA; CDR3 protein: CASSLTPTGTDTQYF; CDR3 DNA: TGTGCCAGCAGCTTGACACCCACCGGCACAGATACGCAGTATTTT
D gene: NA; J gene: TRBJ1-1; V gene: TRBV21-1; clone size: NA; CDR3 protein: CASSPEDRGRVEVTEAFF; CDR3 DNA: TGTGCCAGCAGCCCCGAAGACAGGGGGCGGGTAGAGGTCACTGAAGCTTTCTTT
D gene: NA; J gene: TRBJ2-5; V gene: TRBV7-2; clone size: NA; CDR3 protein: CASSPGPRGSQYF; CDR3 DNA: TGTGCCAGCAGCCCCGGCCCCCGGGGGTCCCAGTACTTC
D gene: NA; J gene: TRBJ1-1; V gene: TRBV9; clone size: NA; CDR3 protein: CASSVAYSNTEAFF; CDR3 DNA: TGTGCCAGCAGCGTAGCGTACAGTAACACTGAAGCTTTCTTT
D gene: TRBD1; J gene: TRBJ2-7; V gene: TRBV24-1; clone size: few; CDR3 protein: CAWRCRGPYEQYF; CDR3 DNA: TGTGCCTGGAGATGTAGGGGGCCCTACGAGCAGTACTTC
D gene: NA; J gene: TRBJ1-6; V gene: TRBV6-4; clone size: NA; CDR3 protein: CASSETRGSPLHF; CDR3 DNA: TGTGCCAGCAGTGAGACTCGCGGTTCACCCCTCCACTTT
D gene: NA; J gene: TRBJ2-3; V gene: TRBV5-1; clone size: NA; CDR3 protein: CASSLQGASSDTQYF; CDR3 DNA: TGCGCCAGCAGCTTGCAAGGGGCCTCTTCAGATACGCAGTATTTT
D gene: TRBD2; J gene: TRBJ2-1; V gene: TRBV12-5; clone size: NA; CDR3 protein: CASVKQLANNEQFF; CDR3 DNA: TGTGCTAGTGTGAAGCAACTAGCGAACAATGAGCAGTTCTTC
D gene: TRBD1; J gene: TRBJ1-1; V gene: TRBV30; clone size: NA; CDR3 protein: CAWGTGGRGRTEAFF; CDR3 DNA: TGTGCCTGGGGGACAGGGGGGCGAGGACGCACTGAAGCTTTCTTT
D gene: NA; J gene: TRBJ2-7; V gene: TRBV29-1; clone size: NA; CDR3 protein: CSVPWGREQYF; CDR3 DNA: TGCAGCGTGCCGTGGGGGCGCGAGCAGTACTTC
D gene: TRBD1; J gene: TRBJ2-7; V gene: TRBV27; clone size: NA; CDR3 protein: CASRRGQGLYEQYF; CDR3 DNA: TGTGCCAGCAGACGGGGACAGGGACTATACGAGCAGTACTTC
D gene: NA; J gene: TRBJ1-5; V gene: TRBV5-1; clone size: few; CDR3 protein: CASSLEGSGIQPQHF; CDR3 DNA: TGCGCCAGCAGCTTGGAGGGGTCAGGGATCCAGCCCCAGCATTTT
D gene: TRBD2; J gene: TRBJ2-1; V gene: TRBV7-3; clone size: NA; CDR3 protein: CASSSQRDERSYNEQFF; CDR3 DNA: TGTGCCAGCAGCTCCCAGCGGGACGAACGCTCCTACAATGAGCAGTTCTTC
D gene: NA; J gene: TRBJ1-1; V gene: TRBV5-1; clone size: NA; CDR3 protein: CASSLVFNTEAFF; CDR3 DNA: TGCGCCAGCAGCTTGGTCTTTAACACTGAAGCTTTCTTT